This T cell receptor beta chain is drawn from a study of Graves' ophthalmopathy and Graves' hyperthyroidism. RNA transcripts were the source from which TCR beta CDR3 regions were amplified. An initial RT-PCR round employing HTBI primers preceded a second-round multiplex PCR. TCRdb redid the calling of the multiplex PCR reads with MiXCR, one entry per CDR3 protein. The sample lists some 750,000 distinct CDR3 sequences; 40% were seen once. Broader study findings: A model built from 13 signatures distinguished ophthalmopathy from stable hyperthyroidism with roughly 85% sensitivity and about 77% specificity. Blood also carried most expanded thyroid clonotypes exceeding 0.001 frequency.

This clonotype was picked up a small number of times. Its antigen is as yet unknown. A duration under 3 months, NOSPECS ≥4, CAS ≥3 and moderate-to-severe activity characterized the donors with ophthalmopathy. PBMCs were density-gradient isolated from approximately 10 ml fresh blood. What was sequenced was peripheral blood. The sequence was obtained from an adult man with Graves' ophthalmopathy.

CDR3 in amino acids: CSARTGQSYEQYF. Here the CDR3 DNA reads TGCAGTGCTAGGACGGGCCAGTCCTACGAGCAGTACTTC. The chain links TRBV20-1 to TRBJ2-7; D remains ambiguous. Germline CDR1 is DFQATT and CDR2 is SNEGSKA (reference sequence). The CDR3 loop spans 13 amino acids. V lost 3 bases and J lost 1, with 10 bases in between.